A single TCR beta chain is shown here with its context. The assay was immunoSEQ multiplex PCR, and TCRdb's table has in-frame clones only and misses some. The table includes around 50,000 clones, approximately 90% detected once. The data originate from a study of OX40 agonist ivuxolimab in advanced cancers. Study background: Partial responses were observed in three patients, of whom one had hepatocellular carcinoma and two had cutaneous melanoma.

The cohort excluded patients with autoimmune disease history or systemic immunosuppression. The timepoints at which blood was sampled were baseline, cycle 4 day 1, and cycle 7 day 1. Germline V gene sequence: CDR1 MNHNS, CDR2 SASEGT. V was clipped by 0 bases and J by 4 bases; unmatched bases: 2. The CDR3 spans 14 residues. This sequence joins TRBV6-1 and TRBJ1-2, with TRBD1 matching over 7 bases. This clonotype was obtained from an adult with an advanced solid tumor such as melanoma, head and neck, liver or kidney cancer. The source material was CD4+ or CD8+ T cells sorted from blood, sampled in a trial of the OX40 agonist ivuxolimab. The CDR3 DNA reads TGTGCCAGCAGTGAAGCAGGGGGCCCCTATGGCTACACCTTC. Translated, it gives CASSEAGGPYGYTF.